This TCR beta chain is from a study of regulatory T cells in long-lasting Graves disease. Study-level results: TRBV28, TRBJ1-2 and TRBJ2-5 were segments that persistent disease favored. The work looked only at peripheral blood and did not look at thyroid tissue.

This clonotype appeared many times. Its antigen is undetermined. Construction of the TCR beta libraries employed iRepertoire HTBI primers in conjunction with Arm-PCR of CDR3 regions. One entry per CDR3 protein results from TCRdb running MiXCR on the multiplex PCR reads. In the table there are about 430,000 distinct CDR3 sequences, 15% of which are singletons. Time point in this sample: newly diagnosed GD, antithyroid drugs for less than 3 months. The TCR library used RNA extracted from PBMCs. Nine-milliliter peripheral blood samples went into EDTA tubes. This CDR3 is 15 amino acids long. CDR1 MNHNS and CDR2 SASEGT come from the germline V gene. The V and J ends lost 6 bases and 2 bases respectively, with 11 bases between them. These data were also reused for a study on T cells in Graves' hyperthyroidism and ophthalmopathy. That report adds: The TCR CDR3 was amplified in a first-round RT-PCR using the HTBI primer set.

V gene TRBV6-1 combines with J gene TRBJ2-6; D is uncertain. The receptor was derived from a woman aged 40 to 50 with Graves disease. Sequenced material: peripheral blood mononuclear cells (PBMCs), taken at new diagnosis, from a patient treated with antithyroid drugs. The CDR3 here is CASSSVVAGANVLTF. CDR3 bases: TGTGCCAGCAGCTCTGTGGTTGCTGGGGCCAACGTCCTGACTTTC.